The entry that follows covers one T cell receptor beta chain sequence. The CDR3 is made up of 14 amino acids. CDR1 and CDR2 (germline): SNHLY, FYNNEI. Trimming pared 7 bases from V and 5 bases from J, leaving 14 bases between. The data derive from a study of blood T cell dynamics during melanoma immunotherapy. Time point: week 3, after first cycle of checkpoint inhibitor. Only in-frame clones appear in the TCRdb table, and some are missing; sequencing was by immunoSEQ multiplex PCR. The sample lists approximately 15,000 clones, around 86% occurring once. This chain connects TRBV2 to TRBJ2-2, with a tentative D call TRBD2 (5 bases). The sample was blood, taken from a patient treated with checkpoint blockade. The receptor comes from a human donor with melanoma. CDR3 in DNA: TGTGCCAGCATGAGGGTACTGACAACCGGGGAGCTGTTTTTT. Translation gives CASMRVLTTGELFF.